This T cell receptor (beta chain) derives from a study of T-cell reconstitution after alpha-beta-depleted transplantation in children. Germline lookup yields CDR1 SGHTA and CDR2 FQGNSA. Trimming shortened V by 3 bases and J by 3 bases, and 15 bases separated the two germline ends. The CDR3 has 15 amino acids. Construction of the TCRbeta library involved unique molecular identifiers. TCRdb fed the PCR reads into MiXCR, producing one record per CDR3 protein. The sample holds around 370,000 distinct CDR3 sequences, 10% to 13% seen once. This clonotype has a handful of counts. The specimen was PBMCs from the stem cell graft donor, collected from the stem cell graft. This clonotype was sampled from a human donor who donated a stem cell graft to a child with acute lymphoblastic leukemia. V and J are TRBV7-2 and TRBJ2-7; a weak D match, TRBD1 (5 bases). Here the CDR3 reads CASSLGQGSFYEQYF. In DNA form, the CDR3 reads TGTGCCAGCAGCTTGGGGCAGGGTAGTTTCTACGAGCAGTACTTC.